This TCR beta chain was retrieved from a study of spatial heterogeneity in lung cancer. Time point defined: sample taken at primary tumor resection. TCRdb processed the 5' RACE reads anew with MiXCR; each CDR3 protein has one entry. The data hold roughly 39,000 distinct CDR3 sequences, with 6.5% to 8.5% observed a single time. The V and J ends lost 2 bases and 4 bases, in that order; junction bases with no gene match: 4. This CDR3 contains 14 residues. Germline lookup yields CDR1 SGHNT and CDR2 YYREEE (reference sequence). The rearrangement links TRBV5-4 to TRBJ2-5, with 8 bases identical to TRBD1. The source of this sequence is a male donor with early-stage non-small cell lung cancer. The specimen was PBMCs, collected at surgery. The CDR3 sequence: CASSLKDRAETQYF. DNA for the CDR3: TGTGCCAGCAGCTTAAAGGACAGGGCAGAGACCCAGTACTTC.